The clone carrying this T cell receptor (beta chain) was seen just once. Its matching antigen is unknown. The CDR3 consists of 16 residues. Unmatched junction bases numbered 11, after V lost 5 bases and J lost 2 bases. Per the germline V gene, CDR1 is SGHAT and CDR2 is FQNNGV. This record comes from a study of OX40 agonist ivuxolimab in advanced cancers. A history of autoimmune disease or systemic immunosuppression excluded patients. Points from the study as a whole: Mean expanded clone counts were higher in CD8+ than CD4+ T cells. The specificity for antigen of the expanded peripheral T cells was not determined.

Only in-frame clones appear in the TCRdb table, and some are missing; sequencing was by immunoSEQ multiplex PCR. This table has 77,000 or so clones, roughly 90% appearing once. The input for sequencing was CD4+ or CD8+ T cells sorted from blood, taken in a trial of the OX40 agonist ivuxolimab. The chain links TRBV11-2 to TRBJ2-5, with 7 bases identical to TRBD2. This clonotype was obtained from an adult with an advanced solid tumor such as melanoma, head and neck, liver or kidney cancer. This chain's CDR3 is CASSPRGSGQQETQYF. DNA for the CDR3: TGTGCCAGCAGCCCCCGTGGTAGCGGGCAGCAAGAGACCCAGTACTTC. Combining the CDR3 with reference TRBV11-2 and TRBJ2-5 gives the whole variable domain EAGVAQSPRYKIIEKRQSVAFWCNPISGHATLYWYQQILGQGPKLLIQFQNNGVVDDSQLPKDRFSAERLKGVDSTLKIQPAKLEDSAVYLCASSPRGSGQQETQYFGPGTRLLVL.